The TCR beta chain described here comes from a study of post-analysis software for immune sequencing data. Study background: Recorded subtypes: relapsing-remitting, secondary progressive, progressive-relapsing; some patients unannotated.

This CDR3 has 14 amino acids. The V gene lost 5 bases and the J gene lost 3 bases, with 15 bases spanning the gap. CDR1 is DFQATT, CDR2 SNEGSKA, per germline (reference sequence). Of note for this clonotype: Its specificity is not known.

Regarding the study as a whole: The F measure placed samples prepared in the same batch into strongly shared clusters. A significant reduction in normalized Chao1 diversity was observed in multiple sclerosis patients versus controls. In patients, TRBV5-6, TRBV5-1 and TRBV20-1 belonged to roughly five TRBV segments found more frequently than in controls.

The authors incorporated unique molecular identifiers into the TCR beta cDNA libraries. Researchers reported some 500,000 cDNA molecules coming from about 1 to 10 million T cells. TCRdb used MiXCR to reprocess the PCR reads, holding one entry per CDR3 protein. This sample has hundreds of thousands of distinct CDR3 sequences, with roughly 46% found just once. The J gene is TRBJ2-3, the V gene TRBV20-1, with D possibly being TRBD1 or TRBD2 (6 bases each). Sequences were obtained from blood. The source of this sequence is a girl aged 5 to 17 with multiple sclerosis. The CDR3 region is CSAVIGGRTDTQYF. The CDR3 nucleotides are TGCAGTGCTGTAATAGGGGGGCGGACAGATACGCAGTATTTT.